One sample yielded the 19 T cell receptor beta chains listed below, sequenced in a study of radiation and T cells in renal cell carcinoma. The method was immunoSEQ multiplex PCR; TCRdb's version includes in-frame clones alone and lacks a portion of them. The repertoire includes some 120,000 clones, 88% of them detected once, and 5.8% sits in the top ten. The sample's time point: blood 2 weeks post-SBRT. Indicated treatment: 15 Gy SBRT to primary tumor, nephrectomy 4 weeks later. Sample: blood, taken from a patient whose treatment included radiotherapy and nephrectomy. These receptors all stem from a woman between 65 and 79 years old with renal cell carcinoma.

This clone was seen once. The gene calls are TRBV5-1 and TRBJ2-7; D may be TRBD2 (5 bases). Trimming removed 1 base at V and 0 bases at J, with 5 bases between. This CDR3 is 13 amino acids long. Germline CDR1 SGHRS, CDR2 YFSETQ. CDR3 nucleotides: TGCGCCAGCAGCTTGACTAGCTCCTACGAGCAGTACTTC. Its translation: CASSLTSSYEQYF.

The genes are TRBV4-3 and TRBJ2-3, with D maybe TRBD2 (6 bases). CDR3 length equals 15 residues. With 4 bases removed from V and 1 base from J, the gap between germline ends came to 12 bases. Germline V gene lookup returns CDR1 LGHNA and CDR2 YSLEER. DNA for the CDR3: TGCGCCAGCAGCCTCGGGTGGAGGGGCACAGATACGCAGTATTTT. Its translation is CASSLGWRGTDTQYF.

The chain carries TRBV18 and TRBJ1-4; 9 bases fit TRBD1. J was trimmed by 7 bases and V by 3 bases; bases with no gene match: 9. Germline CDR1 is KGHSH and CDR2 is LQKENI. There are 16 residues in the CDR3. The chain's CDR3 is CASSPPLQGAREKLFF. Here the CDR3 DNA reads TGTGCCAGCTCACCGCCATTACAGGGGGCGCGTGAAAAACTGTTTTTT.

V gene TRBV20-1 combines with J gene TRBJ2-7; D remains unclear. V was pared by 0 bases and J by 9 bases, with 6 bases between. The CDR3 consists of 10 residues. The germline CDR1 and CDR2 sequences are DFQATT and SNEGSKA (reference sequence). In DNA, the CDR3 is TGCAGTGCTAGAGATGGGGTGCAGTACTTC. Amino acids: CSARDGVQYF.

This clone was recorded a few times. The V call is TRBV9, the J call TRBJ1-2; D is uncertain. The V end was cut by 0 bases, the J end by 8 bases, with 17 bases between. The CDR3 sequence is 15 residues long. Germline V gene data show CDR1 as SGDLS and CDR2 as YYNGEE. The CDR3 DNA sequence: TGTGCCAGCAGCGTAGGTGCCGCCCCGCCGCAGGGCTACACCTTC. Protein sequence: CASSVGAAPPQGYTF.

The chain employs TRBV27 and TRBJ1-5; perhaps TRBD1 as D (5 bases). This CDR3 has 12 residues. Trimming removed 8 bases from V and 4 bases from J, with 9 bases in between. CDR1 is MNHEY, CDR2 SMNVEV, per germline (reference sequence). The CDR3 sequence: CASGTENQPQHF. As DNA, the CDR3 is TGTGCCAGCGGGACTGAGAATCAGCCCCAGCATTTT.

V usage is TRBV5-6 and J usage is TRBJ2-6, with D unclear. V lost 1 base to trimming and J lost 0 bases, with 11 bases between them. The CDR3 runs to 17 residues. Germline CDR1 SGHDT, CDR2 YYEEEE. The CDR3 here is CASSLRVSNSGANVLTF. The CDR3, as DNA: TGTGCCAGCAGCTTGCGGGTAAGTAACTCTGGGGCCAACGTCCTGACTTTC.

The V gene is TRBV5-4, the J gene TRBJ2-3, with 9 nucleotides matching TRBD1. The CDR3 spans 16 residues. CDR1 is SGHNT and CDR2 is YYREEE in the germline V gene (reference sequence). Losses at the gene ends were 5 bases for V and 5 bases for J; bases not matched to a gene: 12. The CDR3 here is CASRGQGLIGEDTQYF. CDR3 nucleotides: TGTGCCAGCAGGGGACAGGGACTTATTGGGGAAGATACGCAGTATTTT.

This clone was detected only once. The chain has TRBV5-1 and TRBJ2-3; no clear D gene. CDR1 SGHRS and CDR2 YFSETQ come from the germline V gene. Trimming took 2 bases from V and 5 from J, leaving 9 bases between them. CDR3 length: 13 amino acids. The CDR3: CASSFISRDTQYF. DNA of the CDR3: TGCGCCAGCAGCTTCATTAGCCGAGATACGCAGTATTTT.

This rearrangement joins TRBV4-1 to TRBJ1-2; no definite D call. V lost 4 bases and J lost 5, with 17 bases in between. The CDR3 length is 15 residues. Germline V lookup: CDR1 MGHRA, CDR2 YSYEKL. This chain's CDR3 is CASSLLLTGPYGYTF. CDR3 coding DNA: TGCGCCAGCAGCCTCCTTCTGACGGGCCCTTATGGCTACACCTTC.

The chain recombines TRBV7-8 with TRBJ2-1; 12 nucleotides line up with TRBD2. V lost 3 bases and J lost 5; bases outside the gene matches: 5. Germline CDR1 reads SGHVS; CDR2 reads FQNEAQ. The length of the CDR3 is 16 residues. The chain's CDR3 is CASSLRGLAGNNEQFF. CDR3 bases: TGTGCCAGCAGCTTGCGAGGACTAGCGGGGAACAATGAGCAGTTCTTC.

CDR3 sequence (DNA): TGTGCCAGCAGCTCGACCTTCAGGGGGCAGGGCGGGGAGCTGTTTTTT. Translated, it gives CASSSTFRGQGGELFF. The V call is TRBV5-4, the J call TRBJ2-2; 8 nucleotides line up with TRBD1. Germline V CDR1 and CDR2: SGHNT, YYREEE (reference sequence). V was clipped by 3 bases and J by 7 bases; unmatched bases: 11. The CDR3 spans 16 residues.

The rearrangement links TRBV11-2 to TRBJ2-7; the D is unclear. The V end lost 5 bases, the J end lost 3 bases, and 11 bases lay between the germline ends. Germline CDR1 and CDR2: SGHAT and FQNNGV. This CDR3 region has 13 residues. The CDR3 coding sequence is TGTGCCAGCAGCCCAAGCAGCGTCTACGAGCAGTACTTC. Residues: CASSPSSVYEQYF. The variable domain in full, with the rest retrieved from reference TRBV11-2 and TRBJ2-7, is EAGVAQSPRYKIIEKRQSVAFWCNPISGHATLYWYQQILGQGPKLLIQFQNNGVVDDSQLPKDRFSAERLKGVDSTLKIQPAKLEDSAVYLCASSPSSVYEQYFGPGTRLTVT.

V and J are TRBV4-3 and TRBJ2-3; D gene uncertain. V gave up 1 base and J gave up 0 bases, with 11 bases separating them. The CDR3 covers 16 residues. The germline gives CDR1 LGHNA, CDR2 YSLEER. The CDR3 region is CASSQASAPSTDTQYF. The CDR3 coding sequence is TGCGCCAGCAGCCAAGCGTCGGCACCAAGCACAGATACGCAGTATTTT.

This chain links TRBV11-2 with TRBJ1-2, with 7 positions matching TRBD1. This CDR3 has 13 amino acids. Germline trimming cut 5 bases from V and 6 bases from J; bases unmatched to any gene: 6. Looked up from germline, CDR1 is SGHAT and CDR2 is FQNNGV. This chain's CDR3 is CASSPRTGDGYTF. The CDR3 DNA is TGTGCCAGCAGCCCCCGGACAGGAGATGGCTACACCTTC.

CDR3 amino acids: CASSLGTGNNEQFF. The CDR3 coding sequence is TGTGCCAGCAGCTTAGGGACAGGGAACAATGAGCAGTTCTTC. The chain uses TRBV13 and TRBJ2-1, with 7 positions matching TRBD1. Trimming removed 0 bases from V and 5 bases from J; junction bases left unmatched: 1. From germline, CDR1 is PRHDT and CDR2 FYEKMQ (reference sequence). This CDR3 is 14 amino acids long.

This sequence joins TRBV7-8 and TRBJ2-1; D not certain. This CDR3 contains 11 residues. The ends were cut back, 1 base at V and 10 bases at J, with 5 bases in the middle. Germline V lookup: CDR1 SGHVS, CDR2 FQNEAQ. Here the CDR3 DNA reads TGTGCCAGCAGCTTAGAGTGGGAGCAGTTCTTC. It codes for CASSLEWEQFF.

The V gene is TRBV6-6, the J gene TRBJ2-7; D might be TRBD1 (6 bases). The CDR3 has 15 residues. Deletions cut 7 bases from V and 0 bases from J, with 16 bases between. In germline, CDR1 is MNHNY, CDR2 SVGAGI (reference sequence). This CDR3 is CASTHRDIFSYEQYF. CDR3 nucleotide sequence: TGTGCCAGCACGCACCGGGACATTTTCTCCTACGAGCAGTACTTC.

This rearrangement joins TRBV27 to TRBJ1-1; D is ambiguous. Trimming removed 6 bases at V and 4 bases at J, with 12 bases between. Germline V gives CDR1 MNHEY, CDR2 SMNVEV (reference sequence). This CDR3 is 13 amino acids long. The CDR3 region is CASRLAGGTEAFF. In DNA, the CDR3 is TGTGCCAGCAGGCTGGCTGGCGGCACTGAAGCTTTCTTT.